These T cell receptor beta chains were read from a single sample in a study of post-analysis software for immune sequencing data. TCRdb reanalysed the PCR reads using MiXCR and keeps one entry per CDR3 protein. Among about 770,000 distinct CDR3 sequences listed, 46% were seen once. The sequenced sample was blood. Receptors were obtained from a girl between 5 and 17 years old with multiple sclerosis. Both conserved end residues are part of each CDR3. The D gene is left open where the match is weak. Rows may omit the clone size; those that give it use once, few, many or a size class.

CDR3 protein	CDR3 DNA	J gene	D gene	V gene	clone size
CASSLALWGEQYF	TGTGCCAGCAGCTTAGCGCTATGGGGGGAGCAGTACTTC	TRBJ2-4	NA	TRBV7-9	NA
CASSRLSSYNEQFF	TGTGCCAGCAGCCGCCTCAGCTCCTACAATGAGCAGTTCTTC	TRBJ2-1	NA	TRBV12-3/TRBV12-4	few
CASSLVRSSRWNNEQFF	TGTGCCAGCAGCTTAGTCCGGTCCAGCCGGTGGAACAATGAGCAGTTCTTC	TRBJ2-1	NA	TRBV7-9	NA
CASSKTPQGNTEAFF	TGCGCCAGCAGCAAAACACCACAGGGGAACACTGAAGCTTTCTTT	TRBJ1-1	NA	TRBV5-1	NA
CASSPGRGYYEQYF	TGTGCCAGCAGCCCGGGACGGGGCTACTACGAGCAGTACTTC	TRBJ2-7	NA	TRBV5-6	once
CSARVQGYGQYF	TGCAGTGCTAGGGTACAGGGATATGGGCAGTATTTT	TRBJ2-3	NA	TRBV20-1	few
CAASETGGVDEQFF	TGTGCCGCCAGTGAGACGGGAGGGGTAGATGAGCAGTTCTTC	TRBJ2-1	TRBD2	TRBV24-1	few
CASSLERRYEQYF	TGTGCCAGCAGCTTAGAGCGGCGATACGAGCAGTACTTC	TRBJ2-7	NA	TRBV7-2	few
CASSLKGAGDEQFF	TGCGCCAGCAGCCTCAAGGGGGCCGGCGATGAGCAGTTCTTC	TRBJ2-1	TRBD1	TRBV4-1	few
CASSEALAGGDNEQFF	TGTGCCAGCAGTGAAGCGCTAGCGGGAGGGGACAATGAGCAGTTCTTC	TRBJ2-1	TRBD2	TRBV6-1	NA
CASSQEGGLAGGSSTDTQYF	TGTGCCAGCAGCCAAGAAGGAGGGCTAGCGGGAGGGTCTAGCACAGATACGCAGTATTTT	TRBJ2-3	TRBD2	TRBV3-1	NA
CASSAGQTYEQYF	TGCGCCAGCAGCGCGGGACAGACCTACGAGCAGTACTTC	TRBJ2-7	NA	TRBV5-1	many
CATSDVGQGKDTQYF	TGTGCCACCAGTGATGTTGGACAGGGTAAAGATACGCAGTATTTT	TRBJ2-3	TRBD1	TRBV24-1	NA
CASFTGGSTYNEQFF	TGTGCCAGCTTCACAGGGGGCTCAACCTACAATGAGCAGTTCTTC	TRBJ2-1	TRBD1	TRBV5-6	few